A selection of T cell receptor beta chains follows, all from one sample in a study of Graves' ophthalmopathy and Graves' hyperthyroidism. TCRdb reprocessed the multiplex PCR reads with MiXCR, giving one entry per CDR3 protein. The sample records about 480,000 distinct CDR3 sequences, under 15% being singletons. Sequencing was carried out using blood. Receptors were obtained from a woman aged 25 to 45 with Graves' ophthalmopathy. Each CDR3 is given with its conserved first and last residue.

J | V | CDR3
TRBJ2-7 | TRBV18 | CASSPPGLTYEQYF
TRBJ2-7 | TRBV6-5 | CASSPRTSSEQYF
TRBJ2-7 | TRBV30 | CAWSATGGRSYEQYF
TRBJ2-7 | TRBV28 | CASLENGEQYF
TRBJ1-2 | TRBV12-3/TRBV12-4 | CASSFGFNYGYTF
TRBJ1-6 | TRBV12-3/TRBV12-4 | CASSFRGGASPLHF
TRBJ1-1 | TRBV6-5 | CASSTDRGPTEAFF
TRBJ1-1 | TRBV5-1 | CASSRAGTANTEAFF
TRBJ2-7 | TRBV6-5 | CASSYGLGAAYEQYF
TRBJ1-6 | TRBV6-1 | CASSETGPYSPLHF
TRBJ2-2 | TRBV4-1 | CASSQPGGNTGELFF
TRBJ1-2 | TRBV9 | CASSVDSRWGYTF
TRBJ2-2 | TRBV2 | CASRIGQIVSGELFF
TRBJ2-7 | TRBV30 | CAWSVRPSGYEQYF
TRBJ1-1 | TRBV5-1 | CASSPEQGARNTEAFF
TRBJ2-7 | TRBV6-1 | CACRGGSSYEQYF
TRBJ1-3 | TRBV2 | CASSGGSGNTIYF
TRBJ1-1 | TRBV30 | CAWTKKGSTEAFF
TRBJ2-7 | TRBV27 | CATTPARDRGYEQYF
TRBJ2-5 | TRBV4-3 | CASSQVRVQEQETQYF
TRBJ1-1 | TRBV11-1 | CASSRRPAFMNTEAFF
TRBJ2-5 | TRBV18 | CASSPFRAEETQYF
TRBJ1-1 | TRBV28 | CASSLGQGETEAFF
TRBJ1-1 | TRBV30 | CAWRFKRPWNTEAFF
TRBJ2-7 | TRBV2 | CASSDRGIGEQYF
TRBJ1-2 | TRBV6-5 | CASSYEGVGYTF
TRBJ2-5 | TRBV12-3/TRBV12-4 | CASSIGRGARETQYF
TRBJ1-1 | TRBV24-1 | CATSAAGGTEAFF
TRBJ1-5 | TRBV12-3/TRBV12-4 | CASSRTGVGNQPQHF
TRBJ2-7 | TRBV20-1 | CSATGTGWFYEQYF
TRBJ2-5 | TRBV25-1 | CATADRGLQGETQYF
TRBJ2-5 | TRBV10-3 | CAISERGGGVQETQYF
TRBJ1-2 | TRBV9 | CASSVASQGAYGYTF
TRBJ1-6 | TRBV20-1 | CSARDPARSYNSPLHF
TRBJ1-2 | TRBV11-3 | CASSLVGSVDSPSGRGYTF
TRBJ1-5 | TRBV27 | CASREAGLSNQPQHF
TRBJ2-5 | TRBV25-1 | CASSESIGQGEETQYF
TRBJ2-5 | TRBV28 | CASSRQGRGETQYF
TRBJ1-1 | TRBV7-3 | CASSPSPEAFF
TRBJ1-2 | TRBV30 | CAWSDHDRGGGYTF
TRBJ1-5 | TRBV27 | CASSWGRENQPQHF
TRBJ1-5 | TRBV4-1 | CASSQRQNQPQHF
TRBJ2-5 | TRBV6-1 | CASVGSGRQETQYF
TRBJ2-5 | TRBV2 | CASLDRLETQYF
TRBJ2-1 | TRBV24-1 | CATSDLGYNEQFF
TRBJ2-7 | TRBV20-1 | CSARGTEAYEQYF
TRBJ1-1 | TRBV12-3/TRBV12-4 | CASALRPMNTEAFF
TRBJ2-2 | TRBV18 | CASSRTTVSGLENTGELFF
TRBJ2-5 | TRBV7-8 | CASSLRVGLAGEDQETQYF
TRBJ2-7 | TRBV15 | CATSRRQKPYEQYF
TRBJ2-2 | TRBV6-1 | CASSESYTGELLF
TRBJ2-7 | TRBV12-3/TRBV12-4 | CASRISGGDVEQYF
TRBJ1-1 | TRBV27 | CASQRDPGRLFADTEAFF
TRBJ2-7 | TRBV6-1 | CASRVGKDEQYF
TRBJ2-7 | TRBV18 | CASSANTGLSGYEQYF
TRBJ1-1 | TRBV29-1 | CSVEMGEGGPEAFF
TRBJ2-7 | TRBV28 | CASSRLGGAGQYF
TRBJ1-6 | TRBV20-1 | CSASVTVNSPLHF
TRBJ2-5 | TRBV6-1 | CASTRTAQETQYF